Sequencing of this T cell receptor (beta chain) was carried out in a study of shared clonotypes between healthy human individuals. This table comes from immunoSEQ multiplex PCR, and its TCRdb copy is limited to in-frame clones, with some not included. Here the sample spans approximately 1.4 million clones, approximately 98% being singletons. CDR1 and CDR2 from the germline V gene are SGHTA and FQGNSA. V was cut by 1 base and J by 0 bases, with 9 bases left in between. This CDR3 is 16 amino acids long. The sequence came from a man aged 25 to 45 in good health. V and J are TRBV7-2 and TRBJ1-4; D is unresolved. The material sequenced was naive CD4+ T cells sorted from blood. Subset defined: CD45RA+ positively selected. Written as DNA, the CDR3 is TGTGCCAGCAGCTTAGATTTGTGGGCAACTAATGAAAAACTGTTTTTT. This translates into CASSLDLWATNEKLFF.